Listed below are T cell receptor beta chains from one sample, sequenced in a study of cytomegalovirus exposure and HLA in healthy donors. The repertoire was sequenced with immunoSEQ multiplex PCR; TCRdb's copy has only in-frame clones and lacks some. This sample has more than 150,000 clones, with about 79% found just once. Sequenced: PBMCs. Every receptor here comes from a girl between 2 and 10 years old in good health and CMV-seropositive. Both conserved end residues are part of each CDR3. The D gene is left open where the match is weak. The listing skips clone size in some rows; elsewhere it reads once, few, many or a size class.

TRBJ1-2,-,-,TRBV5-4,CASSLLDTSYGYTF,TGTGCCAGCAGCTTGCTTGACACGAGCTATGGCTACACCTTC
TRBJ2-2,-,-,TRBV10-3,CAISVVPANTGGLFF,TGTGCCATCAGTGTCGTCCCAGCGAACACCGGGGGGCTGTTTTTT
TRBJ1-1,-,-,TRBV5-1,CASSARGLNTEAFF,TGCGCCAGCAGCGCCAGGGGTTTGAACACTGAAGCTTTCTTT
TRBJ2-1,TRBD2,few,TRBV2,CASRTFSGRNNEQFF,TGTGCCAGCAGGACCTTTAGCGGGAGAAACAATGAGCAGTTCTTC
TRBJ2-1,-,-,TRBV30,CAWSPHGTWGHEQFF,TGTGCCTGGAGCCCCCATGGGACTTGGGGCCATGAGCAGTTCTTC
TRBJ1-4,-,once,TRBV6-5,CASSYSFAGEKLFF,TGTGCCAGCAGTTACTCTTTTGCGGGGGAAAAACTGTTTTTT
TRBJ2-3,-,-,TRBV6-4,CASSESGPSTDTQYF,TGTGCCAGCAGTGAAAGCGGGCCTAGCACAGATACGCAGTATTTT
TRBJ2-2,-,-,TRBV15,CATSREDRLTGELFF,TGTGCCACCAGCAGAGAGGACAGACTAACCGGGGAGCTGTTTTTT
TRBJ2-1,-,many,TRBV15,CATSRDVGSYEQFF,TGTGCCACCAGCAGAGATGTGGGGAGCTATGAGCAGTTCTTC
TRBJ2-1,TRBD2,-,TRBV14,CASSQDVPSGSSYNEQFF,TGTGCCAGCAGCCAAGATGTACCTAGCGGGAGCTCCTACAATGAGCAGTTCTTC
TRBJ2-5,-,-,TRBV29-1,CSVDTRVTQYF,TGCAGCGTGGATACCAGGGTGACCCAGTACTTC
TRBJ1-2,-,-,TRBV15,CATSKGEGPQYTF,TGTGCCACCAGCAAAGGGGAGGGGCCCCAGTACACCTTC
TRBJ1-1,-,-,TRBV6-5,CASSRGGNTEAFF,TGTGCCAGCAGCCGAGGGGGGAACACTGAAGCTTTCTTT
TRBJ2-3,-,-,TRBV9,CASSQDSALDTQYF,TGTGCCAGCAGCCAGGACAGTGCTTTGGATACGCAGTATTTT
TRBJ2-2,-,once,TRBV19,CASRYTHGELFF,TGTGCCAGTAGGTACACACACGGGGAGCTGTTTTTT
TRBJ1-2,-,-,TRBV9,CASSVGPDEDNGYTF,TGTGCCAGCAGCGTAGGGCCCGACGAGGACAATGGCTACACCTTC
TRBJ2-7,TRBD1,-,TRBV5-1,CASNPNPLTGAHEQYF,TGCGCCAGCAACCCCAACCCTTTGACAGGGGCCCACGAGCAGTACTTC
TRBJ1-1,-,few,TRBV4-1,CASSQAEMNTEAFF,TGCGCCAGCAGCCAAGCGGAGATGAACACTGAAGCTTTCTTT
TRBJ1-4,TRBD1,-,TRBV7-9,CASSPTGVGEKLFF,TGTGCCAGCAGCCCTACAGGGGTCGGTGAAAAACTGTTTTTT
TRBJ1-5,-,-,TRBV6-1,CASSEYQIQVPQHF,TGTGCCAGCAGTGAATATCAAATCCAGGTCCCCCAGCATTTT
TRBJ1-1,-,few,TRBV4-1,CASSQLSGDTEAFF,TGCGCCAGCAGCCAATTGTCCGGGGACACTGAAGCTTTCTTT
TRBJ2-6,-,-,TRBV6-1,CASSERPGSGANVLTF,TGTGCCAGCAGTGAACGACCAGGGTCTGGGGCCAACGTCCTGACTTTC
TRBJ2-3,TRBD2,-,TRBV11-3,CASSLVLTAGGADTQYF,TGTGCCAGCAGCTTAGTTTTAACTGCGGGAGGCGCAGATACGCAGTATTTT
TRBJ1-4,-,-,TRBV5-1,CASRRRVGTNEKLFF,TGCGCCAGCCGACGGCGGGTCGGAACTAATGAAAAACTGTTTTTT
TRBJ2-3,TRBD2,-,TRBV5-1,CASSLWLAGVGATDTQYF,TGCGCCAGCAGCTTGTGGCTAGCGGGAGTTGGGGCCACAGATACGCAGTATTTT
TRBJ2-5,-,-,TRBV30,CAWRGAGETQYF,TGTGCCTGGAGAGGAGCGGGAGAGACCCAGTACTTC
TRBJ1-4,-,-,TRBV5-1,CASSLDVAAGKLFF,TGCGCCAGCAGCTTGGACGTTGCGGCTGGAAAACTGTTTTTT
TRBJ2-3,-,-,TRBV10-3,CAIRSSTDTQYF,TGTGCCATCCGCAGTTCCACAGATACGCAGTATTTT
TRBJ1-2,-,-,TRBV29-1,CSAEIPTGPQRYGYTF,TGCAGCGCCGAGATCCCTACAGGGCCCCAGCGCTATGGCTACACCTTC
TRBJ2-1,TRBD2,once,TRBV19,CASSTLTSGGYNEQFF,TGTGCCAGTAGTACCCTGACTAGCGGGGGCTACAATGAGCAGTTCTTC
TRBJ2-3,TRBD2,-,TRBV11-2,CASSLVAGGFTDTQYF,TGTGCCAGCAGCTTAGTAGCGGGGGGATTCACAGATACGCAGTATTTT
TRBJ1-5,-,-,TRBV28,CASSFSRRQAQHF,TGTGCCAGCAGTTTTTCGCGGCGACAGGCCCAGCATTTT
TRBJ1-2,TRBD1,few,TRBV5-1,CASSRDTGTGYYGYTF,TGCGCCAGCAGCAGGGACACCGGGACAGGGTACTATGGCTACACCTTC
TRBJ1-1,-,-,TRBV6-1,CASSDWTPGRAFF,TGTGCCAGCAGTGACTGGACCCCGGGAAGGGCTTTCTTT
TRBJ1-2,TRBD1,-,TRBV4-1,CASSQGVWGQGGGYTF,TGCGCCAGCAGCCAAGGAGTATGGGGACAGGGTGGTGGCTACACCTTC
TRBJ1-1,-,-,TRBV6-6,CASSYQQFNEAFF,TGTGCCAGCAGTTACCAACAGTTTAATGAAGCTTTCTTT
TRBJ1-3,-,few,TRBV5-6,CASSLMDSLFFSGNTIYF,TGTGCCAGCAGCTTGATGGACAGTCTCTTTTTCTCTGGAAACACCATATATTTT
TRBJ1-3,-,-,TRBV5-4,CASTRDSGNTIYF,TGTGCCAGCACCCGAGATTCTGGAAACACCATATATTTT
TRBJ2-2,TRBD2,-,TRBV30,CAWTQRGYTGELFF,TGTGCCTGGACCCAGCGGGGGTACACCGGGGAGCTGTTTTTT
TRBJ1-5,-,-,TRBV11-3,CASSSGNQPQHF,TGTGCCAGCAGCTCAGGAAATCAGCCCCAGCATTTT
TRBJ2-7,-,-,TRBV15,CATTAEIPGDEQYF,TGTGCCACCACCGCCGAAATCCCAGGGGACGAGCAGTACTTC